This T cell receptor beta chain is drawn from a study of technical replicates of blood from several donors. V lost 0 bases to trimming and J lost 9 bases; unmatched junction nucleotides: 7. CDR1 GTSNPN and CDR2 SVGIG come from the germline V gene (reference sequence). This CDR3 contains 14 residues. The protocol was immunoSEQ multiplex PCR, while the TCRdb copy is restricted to in-frame clones and leaves out a portion. The data hold some 79,000 clones, with around 92% observed a single time. The V call is TRBV30, the J call TRBJ2-4, with 8 bases identical to TRBD2. This TCR came from a human donor in good health. Some clones in this sample may be carry-over from other donors' samples. Input material: T cells isolated from PBMCs. CDR3 residues: CAWSVSGLEGIQYF. DNA of the CDR3: TGTGCCTGGAGTGTATCGGGACTAGAGGGCATTCAGTACTTC.